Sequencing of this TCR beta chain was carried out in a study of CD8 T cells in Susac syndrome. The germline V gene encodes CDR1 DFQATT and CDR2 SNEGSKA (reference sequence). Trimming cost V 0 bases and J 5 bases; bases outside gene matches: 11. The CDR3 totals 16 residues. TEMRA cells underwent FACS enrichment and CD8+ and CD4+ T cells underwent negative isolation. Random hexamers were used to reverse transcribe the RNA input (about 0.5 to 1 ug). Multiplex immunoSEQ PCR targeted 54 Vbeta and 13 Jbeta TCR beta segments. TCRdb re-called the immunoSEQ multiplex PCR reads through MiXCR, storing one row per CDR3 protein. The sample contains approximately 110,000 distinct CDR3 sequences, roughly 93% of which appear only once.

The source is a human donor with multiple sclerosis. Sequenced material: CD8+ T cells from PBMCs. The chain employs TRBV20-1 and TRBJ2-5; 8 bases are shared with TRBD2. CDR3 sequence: CSARDEPGLVGETQYF. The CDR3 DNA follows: TGCAGTGCTAGAGATGAGCCGGGACTAGTCGGGGAGACCCAGTACTTC.